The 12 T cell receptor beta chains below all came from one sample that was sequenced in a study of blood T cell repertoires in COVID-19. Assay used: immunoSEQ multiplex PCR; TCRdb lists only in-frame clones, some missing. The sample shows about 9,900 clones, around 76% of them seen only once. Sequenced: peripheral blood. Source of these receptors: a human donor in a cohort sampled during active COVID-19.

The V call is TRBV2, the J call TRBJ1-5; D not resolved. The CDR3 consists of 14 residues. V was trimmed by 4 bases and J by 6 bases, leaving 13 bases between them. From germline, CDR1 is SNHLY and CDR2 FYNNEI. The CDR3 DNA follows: TGTGCCAGCAGTGGGACCCCCGGGGTTCAGCCCCAGCATTTT. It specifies CASSGTPGVQPQHF.

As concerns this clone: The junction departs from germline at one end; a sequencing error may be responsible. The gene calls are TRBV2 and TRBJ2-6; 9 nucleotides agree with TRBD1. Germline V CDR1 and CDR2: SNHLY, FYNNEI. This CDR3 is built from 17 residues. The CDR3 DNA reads TGTGCCAGCAGGGAAGGGACAGGGAACTCTGGGGCCAACGTCCTGACTTTC. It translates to CASREGTGNSGANVLTF.

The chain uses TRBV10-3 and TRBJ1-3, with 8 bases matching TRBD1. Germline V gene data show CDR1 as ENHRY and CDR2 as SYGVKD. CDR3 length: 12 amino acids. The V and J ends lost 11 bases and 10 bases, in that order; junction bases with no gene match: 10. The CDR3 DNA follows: TGTGCCGTGAACTTACAGGGGGGGACCATATATTTT. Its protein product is CAVNLQGGTIYF.

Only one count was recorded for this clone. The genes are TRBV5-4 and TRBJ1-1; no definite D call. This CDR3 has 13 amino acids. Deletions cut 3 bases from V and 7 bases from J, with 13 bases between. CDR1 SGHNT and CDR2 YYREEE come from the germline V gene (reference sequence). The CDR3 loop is CASSSQSRGEAFF. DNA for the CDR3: TGTGCCAGCAGCTCCCAATCCAGAGGTGAAGCTTTCTTT.

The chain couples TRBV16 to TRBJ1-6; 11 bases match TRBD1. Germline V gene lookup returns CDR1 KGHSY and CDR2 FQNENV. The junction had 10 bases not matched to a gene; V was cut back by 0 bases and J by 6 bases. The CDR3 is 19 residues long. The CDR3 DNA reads TGTGCCAGCAGCCAATCGATTTGGGGACAGGGGGTGAGTAATTCACCCCTCCACTTT. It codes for CASSQSIWGQGVSNSPLHF.

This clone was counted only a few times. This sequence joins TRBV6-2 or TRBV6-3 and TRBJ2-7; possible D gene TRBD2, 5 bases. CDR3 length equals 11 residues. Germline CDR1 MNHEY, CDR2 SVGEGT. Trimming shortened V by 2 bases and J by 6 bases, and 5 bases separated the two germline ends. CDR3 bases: TGTGCCAGCAGTTACGAGGGCGAGCAGTACTTC. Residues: CASSYEGEQYF.

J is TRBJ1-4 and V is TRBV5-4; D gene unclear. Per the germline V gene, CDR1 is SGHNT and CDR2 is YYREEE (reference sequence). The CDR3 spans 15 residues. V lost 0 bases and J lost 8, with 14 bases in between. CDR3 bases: TGTGCCAGCAGCTTGGGGACGGACCGCGGGGAAAAACTGTTTTTT. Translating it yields CASSLGTDRGEKLFF.

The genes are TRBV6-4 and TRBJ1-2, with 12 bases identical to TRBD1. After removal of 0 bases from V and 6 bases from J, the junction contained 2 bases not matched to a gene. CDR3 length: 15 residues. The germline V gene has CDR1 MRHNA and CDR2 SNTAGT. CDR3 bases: TGTGCCAGCAGTGACTCTGGGACAGGGGGCGATGGCTACACCTTC. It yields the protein CASSDSGTGGDGYTF.

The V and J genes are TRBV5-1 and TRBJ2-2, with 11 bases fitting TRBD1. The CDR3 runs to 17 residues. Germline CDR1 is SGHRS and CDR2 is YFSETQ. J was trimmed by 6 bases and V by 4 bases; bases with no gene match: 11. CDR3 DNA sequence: TGCGCCAGCAGCCCGGACAGGGGGCTAGTGAGCGCCGGGGAGCTGTTTTTT. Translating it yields CASSPDRGLVSAGELFF.

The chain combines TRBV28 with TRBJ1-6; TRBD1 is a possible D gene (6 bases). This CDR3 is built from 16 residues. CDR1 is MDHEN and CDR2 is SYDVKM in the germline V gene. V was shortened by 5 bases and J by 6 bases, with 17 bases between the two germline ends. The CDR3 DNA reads TGTGCCAGCAGTCCTGTCGGGACAACTATTAATTCACCCCTCCACTTT. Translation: CASSPVGTTINSPLHF.

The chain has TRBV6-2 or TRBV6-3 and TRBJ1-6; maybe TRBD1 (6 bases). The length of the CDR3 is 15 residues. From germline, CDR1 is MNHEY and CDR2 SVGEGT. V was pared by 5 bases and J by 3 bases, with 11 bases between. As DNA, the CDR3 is TGTGCCAGCAGTCATGGACAGATCTATAATTCACCCCTCCACTTT. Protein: CASSHGQIYNSPLHF.

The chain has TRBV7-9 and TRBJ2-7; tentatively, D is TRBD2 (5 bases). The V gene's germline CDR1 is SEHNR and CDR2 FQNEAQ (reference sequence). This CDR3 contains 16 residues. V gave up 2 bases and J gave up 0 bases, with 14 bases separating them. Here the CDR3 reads CASSLFLVGLSYEQYF. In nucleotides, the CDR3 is TGTGCCAGCAGCTTATTCCTGGTAGGACTCTCCTACGAGCAGTACTTC.